A selection of T cell receptor beta chains follows, all from one sample in a study of T cells in localized non-small cell lung cancer. The method was immunoSEQ multiplex PCR; TCRdb's version includes in-frame clones alone and lacks a portion of them. The data contain tens of thousands of clones, more than 80% of them singletons. Sequences were derived from peripheral blood, sampled before any cancer treatment. The receptors come from a female donor older than 55 with stage I lung adenocarcinoma. CDR3s include the opening cysteine and the closing phenylalanine or tryptophan. Each record gives: V gene, J gene, CDR3 protein.

TRBV5-1,TRBJ1-3,CASSPYWAGGAGNTIYF
TRBV5-4,TRBJ2-3,CASSLGLAGGQGDTQYF
TRBV6-5,TRBJ1-1,CASSLRGMNTEAFF
TRBV19,TRBJ1-5,CASSWARGWGNQPQHF
TRBV4-1,TRBJ1-1,CASSPQQRGSSTEAFF
TRBV6-1,TRBJ2-7,CASRKGQRYEQYF
TRBV28,TRBJ2-3,CASIGSPIAGRQYF
TRBV7-3,TRBJ2-3,CASSQSLANTQYF
TRBV5-1,TRBJ1-6,CACRQELNSPLHF
TRBV6-4,TRBJ2-1,CASSDPLAGRNEQFF
TRBV7-2,TRBJ1-2,CASSFGQGRYGYTF
TRBV7-2,TRBJ2-7,CASSPKVDPGGAYEQYF
TRBV11-2,TRBJ2-1,CASSLVTGGSYNEQFF
TRBV10-2,TRBJ1-5,CASSGAGGQPQHF
TRBV7-9,TRBJ1-3,CASSLETGIGNTIYF
TRBV16,TRBJ1-5,CASSQSLPGLGQPQHF
TRBV5-1,TRBJ2-5,CASTIAGGLEETQYF
TRBV19,TRBJ2-5,CASSIPGASHNGETQYF
TRBV2,TRBJ1-4,CASSVEWKLFF
TRBV10-3,TRBJ1-3,CAISKQSSSGNTIYF
TRBV7-2,TRBJ2-1,CASRNFQQVEQFF
TRBV6-6,TRBJ2-1,CASRDGLAGYNEQFF
TRBV2,TRBJ1-1,CASLRDLAGTEAFF
TRBV5-8,TRBJ1-5,CASSSGQRRFQPQHF
TRBV27,TRBJ1-2,CASSFPSGYGYTF
TRBV13,TRBJ1-1,CASSHKWTGGHTEAFF
TRBV5-1,TRBJ1-5,CASSLGAGQPQHF
TRBV5-1,TRBJ1-4,CASGQATTNEKLFF
TRBV7-2,TRBJ2-6,CASSLKERSSGANVLTF
TRBV14,TRBJ2-7,CASSQEMTQISYKQYF
TRBV19,TRBJ1-5,CASSITGTISNQPQHF
TRBV5-6,TRBJ1-5,CASSFNEMEPQHF
TRBV11-2,TRBJ1-4,CASSSPGQGRQLFF
TRBV6-6,TRBJ2-1,CASSNPGLAGGVEQFF
TRBV27,TRBJ2-7,CASSLSSYEQYF
TRBV5-1,TRBJ1-4,CASSGVGNSFQGQEKLFF
TRBV5-4,TRBJ2-3,CASSPGSTGGFADTQYF
TRBV15,TRBJ2-7,CATSRVTTGGEQYF
TRBV7-6,TRBJ1-1,CASSQEGRGAFF
TRBV2,TRBJ1-6,CASTARGLSPLHF
TRBV5-1,TRBJ2-3,CASSFSDSTDTQYF
TRBV11-2,TRBJ1-1,CASSRQVNTEAFF
TRBV9,TRBJ2-1,CASSVGASGGFNEQFF
TRBV11-1,TRBJ2-2,CASSLGQGPYTGELFF
TRBV5-8,TRBJ1-2,CASAYEGSPGYGYTF
TRBV5-1,TRBJ1-3,CASSPDMGNTIYF